This TCR beta chain comes out of a study of PD-L1 blockade in urothelial cancer. Study-wide context: Blood-derived samples held a median roughly 140,000 T cells.

This CDR3 region has 13 residues. V trimming: 2 bases; J trimming: 4 bases; junction bases outside the gene matches: 0. The germline CDR1 and CDR2 sequences are MNHEY and SMNVEV (reference sequence). The protocol was immunoSEQ multiplex PCR, while the TCRdb copy is restricted to in-frame clones and leaves out a portion. The sample yields tens of thousands of clones, around 84% seen once. The time point: pretreatment peripheral blood. The sequence came from a man aged 55-75 years with urothelial cancer. J is TRBJ2-5 and V is TRBV27; 8 positions agree with TRBD2. Specimen: PBMCs, collected around atezolizumab (anti-PD-L1) treatment. CDR3 nucleotides: TGTGCCAGCAGTTTACGGGGGGGAGAGACCCAGTACTTC. Translation gives CASSLRGGETQYF.